This is a list of T cell receptor beta chains from one sample in a study of human T cells and chemical hapten exposure. Via MiXCR, TCRdb re-called the RACE reads, giving one row per CDR3 protein. The sample contains 70,000 to 100,000 distinct CDR3 sequences, roughly 7.1% of which appear only once. Sequences were derived from whole blood, sampled in connection with sensitization to the hapten diphenylcyclopropenone (DPC). These receptors came from a woman aged 30 to 39 with alopecia areata. Some clones in this sample may be carry-over from other donors' samples. The CDR3 runs from the conserved cysteine through the conserved F or W. Size is omitted from some rows. Given values are once, few, many or a class for expanded clones.

J: TRBJ2-2
V: TRBV12-3/TRBV12-4
size: NA
CDR3: CASSFSSRGTGELFF

J: TRBJ2-5
V: TRBV18
size: NA
CDR3: CASSPSGGARETQYF

J: TRBJ2-3
V: TRBV6-1
size: many
CDR3: CASSEKDGPDTQYF

J: TRBJ2-5
V: TRBV29-1
size: many
CDR3: CSVTGESAETQYF

J: TRBJ2-1
V: TRBV14
size: few
CDR3: CASSQVVWRGEYNEQFF

J: TRBJ1-1
V: TRBV5-1
size: few
CDR3: CASSLHPLMNTEAFF

J: TRBJ2-2
V: TRBV29-1
size: NA
CDR3: CSVEWQEYVGTGELFF

J: TRBJ2-1
V: TRBV6-1
size: many
CDR3: CASSAKGQGGYNEQFF

J: TRBJ1-2
V: TRBV25-1
size: many
CDR3: CASSEGAGGAGYGYTF

J: TRBJ2-5
V: TRBV18
size: many
CDR3: CASSPENREETQYF

J: TRBJ1-1
V: TRBV6-5
size: NA
CDR3: CASRSLWTFEAFF

J: TRBJ2-6
V: TRBV11-2
size: many
CDR3: CASSFRQGAAGANVLTF

J: TRBJ1-1
V: TRBV6-1
size: few
CDR3: CASSEAITGRDTEAFF

J: TRBJ1-1
V: TRBV7-3
size: NA
CDR3: CASSPGQRRDTEAFF

J: TRBJ2-7
V: TRBV12-3/TRBV12-4
size: few
CDR3: CASSRVQHEQYF

J: TRBJ2-5
V: TRBV6-5
size: many
CDR3: CASTLSLGETQYF

J: TRBJ1-5
V: TRBV7-2
size: NA
CDR3: CASSLFAPTSRQPQHF

J: TRBJ1-2
V: TRBV24-1
size: few
CDR3: CATSDRTAGGYTF

J: TRBJ1-1
V: TRBV2
size: many
CDR3: CASFLGGTEAFF

J: TRBJ1-6
V: TRBV12-3/TRBV12-4
size: NA
CDR3: CASSAGTAVSNSPLHF

J: TRBJ2-3
V: TRBV20-1
size: many
CDR3: CSASPNPGDTQYF

J: TRBJ1-1
V: TRBV29-1
size: few
CDR3: CSVAQGKNTEAFF

J: TRBJ1-4
V: TRBV6-1
size: NA
CDR3: CASSDGTLMRVKLFF

J: TRBJ2-1
V: TRBV19
size: many
CDR3: CASSGVRGGIAEQFF

J: TRBJ2-1
V: TRBV6-2/TRBV6-3
size: few
CDR3: CASSYTPRQGVKYTDEQFF

J: TRBJ2-6
V: TRBV11-2
size: NA
CDR3: CASSPDNRGPVPPGANVLTF

J: TRBJ1-1
V: TRBV29-1
size: many
CDR3: CSVEILLGSTEAFF

J: TRBJ1-2
V: TRBV9
size: few
CDR3: CASKSPKGGAIGGYTF

J: TRBJ2-2
V: TRBV12-3/TRBV12-4
size: few
CDR3: CASSLTGPGELFF

J: TRBJ1-1
V: TRBV20-1
size: few
CDR3: CSARSAGVSTEAFF

J: TRBJ2-3
V: TRBV5-4
size: NA
CDR3: CASSLGGQGTDTQYF

J: TRBJ1-1
V: TRBV5-1
size: NA
CDR3: CASSFGQLWNTEAFF

J: TRBJ2-7
V: TRBV6-5
size: many
CDR3: CASSYRDRGTYEQYF

J: TRBJ2-7
V: TRBV6-1
size: few
CDR3: CASSATLEVSYEQYF

J: TRBJ1-1
V: TRBV4-1
size: few
CDR3: CASSQDRGVTLNTEAFF

J: TRBJ1-5
V: TRBV12-3/TRBV12-4
size: few
CDR3: CASRADRSNQPQHF

J: TRBJ2-5
V: TRBV30
size: NA
CDR3: CAWSAGGSETQYF

J: TRBJ2-7
V: TRBV5-1
size: few
CDR3: CASSPDPGLSNEQYF

J: TRBJ1-1
V: TRBV6-5
size: NA
CDR3: CASSSNPDGNTEAFF

J: TRBJ2-3
V: TRBV20-1
size: few
CDR3: CSARDRAPSTDTQYF

J: TRBJ1-1
V: TRBV29-1
size: NA
CDR3: CSVDRGGNAEAFF

J: TRBJ1-5
V: TRBV5-8
size: many
CDR3: CASSLDRGRSNQPQHF